This entry is about one TCR beta chain. The data were taken from a study of blood T cell repertoires in COVID-19. For the study at large: Some COVID-19 samples were acute and others convalescent; all came from the United States, Italy and Spain. The analysed material was cDNA or gDNA that came from T cells, B-cell-depleted T cells, or PBMCs.

Assay used: immunoSEQ multiplex PCR; TCRdb lists only in-frame clones, some missing. Of just over 50,000 clones listed, roughly 87% are singletons. Germline-derived CDR1 and CDR2 are SGHNT and YYREEE (reference sequence). Trimming cost V 0 bases and J 0 bases, with 6 bases left between them. CDR3 size: 14 residues. The rearrangement links TRBV5-4 to TRBJ1-2; TRBD1 is a possible D gene (6 bases). The sequencing sample was made of peripheral blood. This receptor was obtained from a human donor with active COVID-19. The donor label of this sample is uncertain. The CDR3 DNA sequence: TGTGCCAGCAGCTTGGGACAGGCTAACTATGGCTACACCTTC. It specifies CASSLGQANYGYTF.